The 27 T cell receptor beta chains below were found in one sample sequenced in a study of CD4+ T cells in melanoma. The assay was immunoSEQ multiplex PCR, and TCRdb's table has in-frame clones only and misses some. The table has some 20,000 clones, 83% seen once. The material sequenced was cells from a culture (not recorded whether cultured in vitro). The receptors stem from a human donor with melanoma.

The V gene is TRBV5-4, the J gene TRBJ2-7; D gene uncertain. V lost 3 bases to trimming and J lost 4 bases, with 20 bases between them. CDR3 size: 16 residues. Per the germline V gene, CDR1 is SGHNT and CDR2 is YYREEE (reference sequence). The DNA for the CDR3 is TGTGCCAGCAGCTCGGGCGGCCCTCTCGCCCTGTACGAGCAGTACTTC. Translation gives CASSSGGPLALYEQYF.

The rearrangement links TRBV19 to TRBJ2-3, with TRBD2 identical over 14 bases. This CDR3 contains 19 residues. Unmatched junction bases numbered 10, after V lost 5 bases and J lost 0 bases. The V gene's germline CDR1 is LNHDA and CDR2 SQIVND (reference sequence). This CDR3 is CASSARGTSGGASTDTQYF. In DNA form, the CDR3 reads TGTGCCAGTAGTGCCCGCGGGACTAGCGGGGGAGCTAGCACAGATACGCAGTATTTT.

The gene calls are TRBV4-1 and TRBJ1-1; tentatively, D is TRBD1 (6 bases). Trimming removed 2 bases from V and 0 bases from J, with 10 bases in between. The CDR3 is 15 residues long. The germline V gene has CDR1 MGHRA and CDR2 YSYEKL. The DNA of the CDR3 is TGCGCCAGCAGCCAACGGACAGCGGTGAACACTGAAGCTTTCTTT. Translated, it gives CASSQRTAVNTEAFF.

This clone occurred once. The chain has TRBV10-2 and TRBJ2-1; 11 bases are a match to TRBD1. J lost 6 bases, V lost 11 bases, and 15 bases had no gene match. The CDR3 is 16 residues long. Germline V lookup: CDR1 WSHSY, CDR2 SAAADI. The CDR3 sequence: CAAKRRGTGGGNEQFF. CDR3 DNA sequence: TGCGCCGCCAAAAGGAGGGGGACAGGGGGAGGCAATGAGCAGTTCTTC.

The chain employs TRBV5-1 and TRBJ1-2; possible D gene TRBD1, 5 bases. The CDR3 has 14 amino acids. Germline CDR1 reads SGHRS; CDR2 reads YFSETQ. V lost 0 bases to trimming and J lost 7 bases, with 13 bases between them. CDR3 amino acids: CASSLDPGTGGYTF. CDR3 coding DNA: TGCGCCAGCAGCTTGGACCCAGGGACGGGTGGCTACACCTTC.

V gene TRBV15 combines with J gene TRBJ1-6; D is unclear. V shed 6 bases and J shed 0 bases, with 6 bases lying between them. CDR3 length equals 14 residues. The germline V gene encodes CDR1 LNHNV and CDR2 YYDKDF (reference sequence). The CDR3: CATRDFSYNSPLHF. CDR3 coding DNA: TGTGCCACCAGGGACTTCTCCTATAATTCACCCCTCCACTTT.

The chain combines TRBV7-3 with TRBJ2-2, with a tentative D call TRBD1 (6 bases). Germline CDR1 SGHTA, CDR2 FQGTGA. The length of the CDR3 is 16 residues. V was shortened by 2 bases and J by 0 bases, with 10 bases between the two germline ends. The CDR3 nucleotides are TGTGCCAGCAGCTTACTAGGACAGTCGAACACCGGGGAGCTGTTTTTT. This gives the protein CASSLLGQSNTGELFF.

The chain has TRBV5-1 and TRBJ1-1; D is possibly TRBD1 (5 bases). In germline, CDR1 is SGHRS, CDR2 YFSETQ. The CDR3 runs to 14 residues. V was pared by 4 bases and J by 6 bases, with 16 bases between. The CDR3 DNA reads as TGCGCCAGCAGCACGGAGGGACCCTGGGCTGAAGCTTTCTTT. It translates to CASSTEGPWAEAFF.

Sample share makes this clone medium-sized. The chain links TRBV6-1 to TRBJ2-7; tentatively, D is TRBD1 (5 bases). In germline, CDR1 is MNHNS, CDR2 SASEGT. The CDR3 totals 12 residues. The V gene lost 8 bases and the J gene lost 1 base, with 9 bases spanning the gap. As DNA, the CDR3 is TGTGCCAGCCCTGACAGTTCCTACGAGCAGTACTTC. Translated: CASPDSSYEQYF.

The chain links TRBV5-1 to TRBJ1-4, with a weak D call TRBD1 (5 bases). Trimming stripped 0 bases from V and 0 bases from J, with 12 bases between. The CDR3 totals 17 residues. Germline lookup yields CDR1 SGHRS and CDR2 YFSETQ. CDR3 loop: CASSLVQGAATNEKLFF. The DNA for the CDR3 is TGCGCCAGCAGCTTGGTGCAGGGAGCTGCAACTAATGAAAAACTGTTTTTT.

This chain links TRBV19 with TRBJ1-2, with D hard to call. The germline V gene encodes CDR1 LNHDA and CDR2 SQIVND (reference sequence). The CDR3 extends over 14 amino acids. The germline V and J ends were trimmed by 8 bases and 8 bases, with 21 bases remaining between them. As DNA, the CDR3 is TGTGCCAGTTCCGTCCCGAAGTATCCCCAGGGCTACACCTTC. Its translation is CASSVPKYPQGYTF.

V usage is TRBV30 and J usage is TRBJ1-1, with D unresolved. Germline V gene data show CDR1 as GTSNPN and CDR2 as SVGIG (reference sequence). Trimming stripped 7 bases from V and 4 bases from J, with 16 bases between. This CDR3 region has 13 residues. In DNA form, the CDR3 reads TGTGCCTTAAGTGTGGGGTTAGCCACTGAAGCTTTCTTT. The encoded protein is CALSVGLATEAFF.

The chain links TRBV18 to TRBJ2-1, with TRBD1 identical over 8 bases. J gave up 8 bases and V 2 bases, and 2 bases lay outside the gene matches. The CDR3 is 13 amino acids. The germline CDR1 and CDR2 sequences are KGHSH and LQKENI. Here the CDR3 DNA reads TGTGCCAGCTCACCATCAGGGGGCTATGAGCAGTTCTTC. As protein: CASSPSGGYEQFF.

V is TRBV2 and J is TRBJ2-3; the D is unclear. This CDR3 comprises 12 residues. Germline-derived CDR1 and CDR2 are SNHLY and FYNNEI. The V gene lost 6 bases and the J gene lost 3 bases, with 7 bases spanning the gap. The CDR3 DNA sequence: TGTGCCAGCAGGGGGTTAACAGATACGCAGTATTTT. Protein sequence: CASRGLTDTQYF.

The genes are TRBV30 and TRBJ1-3; 9 nucleotides line up with TRBD1. V was pared by 5 bases and J by 1 base, with 6 bases of the junction left unmatched. CDR3 length: 15 amino acids. Per germline, CDR1 GTSNPN and CDR2 SVGIG (reference sequence). The CDR3 loop reads CAWRSGTGSGNTIYF. The DNA for the CDR3 is TGTGCCTGGCGGTCCGGGACAGGGTCTGGAAACACCATATATTTT.

This chain links TRBV29-1 with TRBJ2-2; the D gene is possibly TRBD1 (6 bases). Germline lookup yields CDR1 SQVTM and CDR2 ANQGSEA. This CDR3 contains 14 residues. V was trimmed by 3 bases and J by 5 bases, leaving 13 bases between them. In DNA form, the CDR3 reads TGCAGCGTTGAGTCAGGGGAGAGAACCGGGGAGCTGTTTTTT. It encodes CSVESGERTGELFF.

The rearrangement uses TRBV19 and TRBJ1-4; 8 positions agree with TRBD1. Trimming at V came to 3 bases and at J to 2 bases, leaving 5 bases not matched to a gene. Per the germline V gene, CDR1 is LNHDA and CDR2 is SQIVND (reference sequence). There are 16 residues in the CDR3. The CDR3 sequence: CASSIPRGLTNEKLFF. The CDR3 nucleotides are TGTGCCAGTAGTATTCCCAGGGGGCTCACTAATGAAAAACTGTTTTTT.

This clone appeared a single time. The J gene is TRBJ1-2, the V gene TRBV5-1; D is uncertain. From germline, CDR1 is SGHRS and CDR2 YFSETQ. Trimming took 2 bases from V and 7 from J, leaving 12 bases between them. The CDR3 is 13 amino acids. The chain's CDR3 is CASSFSGSGGYTF. As DNA, the CDR3 is TGCGCCAGCAGCTTCTCGGGGTCTGGTGGCTACACCTTC.

This chain uses TRBV30 with TRBJ1-2; 8 bases line up with TRBD1. Germline CDR1 is GTSNPN and CDR2 is SVGIG (reference sequence). This CDR3 contains 14 residues. Germline trimming cut 2 bases from V and 7 bases from J; bases unmatched to any gene: 9. The CDR3 here is CAWSPGNRGGGYTF. The CDR3 DNA is TGTGCCTGGAGTCCTGGGAACAGGGGGGGTGGCTACACCTTC.

V and J are TRBV5-8 and TRBJ2-5, with D perhaps matching TRBD1 (5 bases). There are 13 residues in the CDR3. V was shortened by 2 bases and J by 5 bases, with 10 bases between the two germline ends. CDR1 SGHTS and CDR2 YDEGEE come from the germline V gene. CDR3 in DNA: TGTGCCAGCAGCTTAGACAGAGTCGAGACCCAGTACTTC. This codes for CASSLDRVETQYF. The variable domain in full, with the rest retrieved from reference TRBV5-8 and TRBJ2-5, is EAGVTQSPTHLIKTRGQQATLRCSPISGHTSVYWYQQALGLGLQFLLWYDEGEERNRGNFPPRFSGRQFPNYSSELNVNALELEDSALYLCASSLDRVETQYFGPGTRLLVL.

The rearrangement links TRBV19 to TRBJ2-7; D possibly corresponds to TRBD2 (6 bases). Trimming shortened V by 1 base and J by 4 bases, and 11 bases separated the two germline ends. Germline loops: CDR1 LNHDA, CDR2 SQIVND (reference sequence). The CDR3 runs 14 residues. CDR3 DNA sequence: TGTGCCAGTAGTATAGGCCCAGGGAGGTACGAGCAGTACTTC. Amino acids: CASSIGPGRYEQYF.

This rearrangement joins TRBV4-1 to TRBJ1-5; 11 bases are shared with TRBD1. V was clipped by 0 bases and J by 4 bases; unmatched bases: 20. The CDR3 covers 22 residues. CDR1 MGHRA and CDR2 YSYEKL come from the germline V gene. Written as DNA, the CDR3 is TGCGCCAGCAGCCAAGAGCCTAAGCTCGGGACAGGGGGGAAGATCATAAATCAGCCCCAGCATTTT. As protein: CASSQEPKLGTGGKIINQPQHF.

The chain couples TRBV2 to TRBJ1-2; 7 bases line up with TRBD1. The germline V gene encodes CDR1 SNHLY and CDR2 FYNNEI. V lost 5 bases, J lost 5 bases, and 8 bases stayed unmatched. This CDR3 has 14 amino acids. This CDR3 is CASSPQQGQYGYTF. The CDR3 DNA follows: TGTGCCAGCAGTCCTCAACAGGGGCAGTATGGCTACACCTTC.

The genes are TRBV5-1 and TRBJ1-3; 9 nucleotides match TRBD1. Losses at the gene ends were 4 bases for V and 1 base for J; bases not matched to a gene: 9. Germline V gene sequence: CDR1 SGHRS, CDR2 YFSETQ. The CDR3 covers 17 residues. Here the CDR3 reads CASSQAAGQGSGNTIYF. In DNA form, the CDR3 reads TGCGCCAGCAGCCAAGCCGCGGGACAGGGTTCTGGAAACACCATATATTTT.

This rearrangement joins TRBV30 to TRBJ1-2; the D gene is possibly TRBD1 (5 bases). The germline V gene encodes CDR1 GTSNPN and CDR2 SVGIG (reference sequence). The CDR3 sequence is 15 residues long. V lost 3 bases and J lost 4, with 18 bases in between. The CDR3 sequence: CAWRSGGGNGYGYTF. For the CDR3, the DNA is TGTGCCTGGAGAAGCGGGGGGGGTAATGGCTATGGCTACACCTTC.

The V and J genes are TRBV15 and TRBJ2-5; 7 bases align to TRBD2. Germline-derived CDR1 and CDR2 are LNHNV and YYDKDF (reference sequence). V lost 4 bases, J lost 2 bases, and 4 bases stayed unmatched. The CDR3 length is 14 residues. The CDR3 DNA follows: TGTGCCACCAGCAAACGGACTAGACAAGAGACCCAGTACTTC. Its translation is CATSKRTRQETQYF. Full variable domain (rest looked up from reference TRBV15 and TRBJ2-5): DAMVIQNPRYQVTQFGKPVTLSCSQTLNHNVMYWYQQKSSQAPKLLFHYYDKDFNNEADTPDNFQSRRPNTSFCFLDIRSPGLGDTAMYLCATSKRTRQETQYFGPGTRLLVL.

The chain combines TRBV6-5 with TRBJ1-1; D perhaps matches TRBD1 (6 bases). The V and J ends lost 8 bases and 4 bases respectively, with 17 bases between them. CDR3 length: 14 residues. From germline, CDR1 is MNHEY and CDR2 SVGAGI. The CDR3 DNA sequence: TGTGCCAGCGTTAGGGCAGGGGTGCGCACTGAAGCTTTCTTT. Amino acid sequence: CASVRAGVRTEAFF.